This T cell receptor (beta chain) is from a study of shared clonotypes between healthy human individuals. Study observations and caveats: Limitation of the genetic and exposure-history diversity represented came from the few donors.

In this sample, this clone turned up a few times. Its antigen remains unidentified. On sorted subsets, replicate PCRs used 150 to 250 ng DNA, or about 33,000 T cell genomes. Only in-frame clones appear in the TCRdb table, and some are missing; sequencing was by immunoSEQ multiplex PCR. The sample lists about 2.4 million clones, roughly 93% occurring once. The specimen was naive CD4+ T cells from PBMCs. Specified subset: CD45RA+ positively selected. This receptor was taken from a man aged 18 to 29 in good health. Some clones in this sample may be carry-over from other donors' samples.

The CDR3 sequence: CASSLSGSNTEAFF. In DNA form, the CDR3 reads TGTGCCAGCTCACTTAGCGGTTCCAACACTGAAGCTTTCTTT. The chain carries TRBV18 and TRBJ1-1; D not certain. The CDR3 runs to 14 residues. From germline, CDR1 is KGHSH and CDR2 LQKENI. V was trimmed by 4 bases and J by 2 bases, leaving 11 bases between them.